Listed here are 7 T cell receptor beta chains from one sample, sequenced in a study of blood T cell repertoires in COVID-19. TCRdb's copy holds only in-frame clones and misses some; the assay was immunoSEQ multiplex PCR. This table holds nearly 100,000 clones, just under 85% found once. The sample taken for sequencing was peripheral blood. The receptors originated from a man aged 70 or older with acute or convalescent COVID-19.

The chain combines TRBV19 with TRBJ2-7; TRBD2 matches at 10 bases. This CDR3 is 15 amino acids long. Unmatched junction bases numbered 7, after V lost 5 bases and J lost 3 bases. In germline, CDR1 is LNHDA, CDR2 SQIVND (reference sequence). CDR3 in DNA: TGTGCCAGTAGTTATAGCGGGGGGCTTGGCTACGAGCAGTACTTC. It yields the protein CASSYSGGLGYEQYF. Full variable domain (rest looked up from reference TRBV19 and TRBJ2-7): DGGITQSPKYLFRKEGQNVTLSCEQNLNHDAMYWYRQDPGQGLRLIYYSQIVNDFQKGDIAEGYSVSREKKESFPLTVTSAQKNPTAFYLCASSYSGGLGYEQYFGPGTRLTVT.

This clone is a singleton in its sample. The chain couples TRBV18 to TRBJ2-4; D is uncertain. V lost 3 bases to trimming and J lost 4 bases, with 19 bases between them. Germline CDR1 and CDR2: KGHSH and LQKENI. This CDR3 is 17 amino acids long. CDR3 residues: CASSPPPAGSFKNIQYF. The CDR3 bases are TGTGCCAGCTCACCCCCTCCAGCCGGGTCTTTTAAAAACATTCAGTACTTC. Full variable domain (outside the CDR3, taken from reference TRBV18 and TRBJ2-4): NAGVMQNPRHLVRRRGQEARLRCSPMKGHSHVYWYRQLPEEGLKFMVYLQKENIIDESGMPKERFSAEFPKEGPSILRIQQVVRGDSAAYFCASSPPPAGSFKNIQYFGAGTRLSVL.

The chain couples TRBV18 to TRBJ2-1; D is possibly TRBD1 (6 bases). Trimming cost V 8 bases and J 1 base, with 15 bases left between them. The CDR3 sequence is 15 residues long. Germline CDR1 reads KGHSH; CDR2 reads LQKENI. CDR3 region: CASKEGQTSYNEQFF. CDR3 DNA: TGTGCCAGCAAAGAGGGACAAACTTCCTACAATGAGCAGTTCTTC.

CDR3 sequence: CAYRDSSYEQYF. The CDR3 nucleotides read TGTGCCTACCGGGACAGCTCCTACGAGCAGTACTTC. The chain couples TRBV30 to TRBJ2-7; 7 nucleotides match TRBD1. The CDR3 extends over 12 amino acids. Per germline, CDR1 GTSNPN and CDR2 SVGIG (reference sequence). V lost 7 bases to trimming and J lost 0 bases; unmatched junction nucleotides: 3.

The rearrangement joins TRBV20-1 to TRBJ2-3; 9 positions match TRBD2. The CDR3 consists of 15 residues. The germline V gene encodes CDR1 DFQATT and CDR2 SNEGSKA (reference sequence). The junction had 6 bases not matched to a gene; V was cut back by 3 bases and J by 2 bases. The CDR3 coding sequence is TGCAGTGCTAGTCGTGCGGGGGGGAACACAGATACGCAGTATTTT. Translation: CSASRAGGNTDTQYF.

This clone was seen just once. The chain links TRBV6-6 to TRBJ1-1; no definite D call. The CDR3 spans 14 residues. Trimming stripped 6 bases from V and 5 bases from J, with 16 bases between. The germline V gene has CDR1 MNHNY and CDR2 SVGAGI (reference sequence). The CDR3 nucleotides are TGTGCCAGCAGATGGCAAGAGGGCAGGACTGAAGCTTTCTTT. This gives the protein CASRWQEGRTEAFF.

The rearrangement joins TRBV6-2 or TRBV6-3 to TRBJ2-7; D is uncertain. Looked up from germline, CDR1 is MNHEY and CDR2 is SVGEGT. The CDR3 consists of 12 residues. V lost 6 bases and J 1 base, leaving 7 bases between the germline ends. CDR3 nucleotide sequence: TGTGCCAGCAGCCCTCAGTCCTACGAGCAGTACTTC. It is translated as CASSPQSYEQYF.